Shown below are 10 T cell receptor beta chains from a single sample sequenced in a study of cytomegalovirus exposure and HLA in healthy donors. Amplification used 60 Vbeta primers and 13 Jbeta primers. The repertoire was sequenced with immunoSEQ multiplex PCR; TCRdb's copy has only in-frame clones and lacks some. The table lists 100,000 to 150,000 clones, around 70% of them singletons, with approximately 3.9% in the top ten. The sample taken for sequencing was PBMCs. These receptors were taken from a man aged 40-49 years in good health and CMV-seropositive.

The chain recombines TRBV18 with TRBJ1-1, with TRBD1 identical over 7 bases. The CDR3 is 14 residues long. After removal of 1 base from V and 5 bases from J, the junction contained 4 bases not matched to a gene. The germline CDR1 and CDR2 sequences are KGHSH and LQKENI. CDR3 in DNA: TGTGCCAGCTCACCACTGACAGGGAGTACTGAAGCTTTCTTT. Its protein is CASSPLTGSTEAFF.

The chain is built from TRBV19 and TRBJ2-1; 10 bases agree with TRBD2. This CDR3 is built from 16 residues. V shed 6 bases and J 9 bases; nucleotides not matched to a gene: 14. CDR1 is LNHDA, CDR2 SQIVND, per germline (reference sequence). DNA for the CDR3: TGTGCCAGTAGAGCCTCAGCGGGAGGGGAAACACGTGAGCAGTTCTTC. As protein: CASRASAGGETREQFF. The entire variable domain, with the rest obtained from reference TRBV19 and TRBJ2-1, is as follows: DGGITQSPKYLFRKEGQNVTLSCEQNLNHDAMYWYRQDPGQGLRLIYYSQIVNDFQKGDIAEGYSVSREKKESFPLTVTSAQKNPTAFYLCASRASAGGETREQFFGPGTRLTVL.

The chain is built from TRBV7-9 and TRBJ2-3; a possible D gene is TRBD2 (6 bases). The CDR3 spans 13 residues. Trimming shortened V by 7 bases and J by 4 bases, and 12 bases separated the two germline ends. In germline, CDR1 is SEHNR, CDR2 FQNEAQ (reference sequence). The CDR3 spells CASTLTSPDTQYF. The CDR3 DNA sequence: TGTGCCAGCACCCTGACTAGTCCAGATACGCAGTATTTT.

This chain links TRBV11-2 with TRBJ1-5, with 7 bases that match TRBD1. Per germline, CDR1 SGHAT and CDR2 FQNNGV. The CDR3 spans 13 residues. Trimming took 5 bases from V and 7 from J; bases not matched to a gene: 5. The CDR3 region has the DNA TGTGCCAGCAGCCAAAAGGGGGCACAGCCCCAGCATTTT. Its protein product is CASSQKGAQPQHF. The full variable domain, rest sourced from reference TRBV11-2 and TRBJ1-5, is EAGVAQSPRYKIIEKRQSVAFWCNPISGHATLYWYQQILGQGPKLLIQFQNNGVVDDSQLPKDRFSAERLKGVDSTLKIQPAKLEDSAVYLCASSQKGAQPQHFGDGTRLSIL.

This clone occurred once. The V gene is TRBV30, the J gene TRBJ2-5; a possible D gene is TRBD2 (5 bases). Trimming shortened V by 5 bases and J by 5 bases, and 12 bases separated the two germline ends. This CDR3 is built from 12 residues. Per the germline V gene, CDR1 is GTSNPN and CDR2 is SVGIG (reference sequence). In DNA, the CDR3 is TGTGCCTGGGCAGCGGATTTTGAGACCCAGTACTTC. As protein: CAWAADFETQYF.

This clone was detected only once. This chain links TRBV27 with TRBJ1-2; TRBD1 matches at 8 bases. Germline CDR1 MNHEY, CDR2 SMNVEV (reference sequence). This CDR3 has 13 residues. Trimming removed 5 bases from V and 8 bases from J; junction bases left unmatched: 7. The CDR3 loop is CASSAGQGNGYTF. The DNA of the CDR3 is TGTGCCAGCAGTGCCGGACAGGGAAACGGCTACACCTTC.

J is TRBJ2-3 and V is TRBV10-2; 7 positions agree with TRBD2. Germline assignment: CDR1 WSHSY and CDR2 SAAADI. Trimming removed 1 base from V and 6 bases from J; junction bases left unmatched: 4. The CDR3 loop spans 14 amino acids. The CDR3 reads CASSEFGGTDTQYF. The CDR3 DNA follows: TGCGCCAGCAGTGAGTTCGGGGGGACTGATACGCAGTATTTT.

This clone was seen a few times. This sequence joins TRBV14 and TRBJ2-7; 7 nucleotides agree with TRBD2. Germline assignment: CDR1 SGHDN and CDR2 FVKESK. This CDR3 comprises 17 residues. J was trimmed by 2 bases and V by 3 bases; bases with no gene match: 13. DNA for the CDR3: TGTGCCAGCAGCCACCGACTCGGACTAGACCGTCCCTACGAGCAGTACTTC. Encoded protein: CASSHRLGLDRPYEQYF.

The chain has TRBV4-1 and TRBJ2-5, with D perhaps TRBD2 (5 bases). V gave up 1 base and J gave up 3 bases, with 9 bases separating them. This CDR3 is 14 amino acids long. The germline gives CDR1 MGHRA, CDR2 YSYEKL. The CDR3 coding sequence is TGCGCCAGCAGCCAAGGTCTCGGGGAAGAGACCCAGTACTTC. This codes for CASSQGLGEETQYF.

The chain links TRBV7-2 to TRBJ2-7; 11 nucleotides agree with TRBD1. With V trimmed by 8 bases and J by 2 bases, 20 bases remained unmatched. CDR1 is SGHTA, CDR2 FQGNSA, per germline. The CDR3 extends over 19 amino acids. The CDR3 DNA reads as TGTGCCAGCGTCAGCAGCTTATCTATCGGGGGACAGGGGGCCTACGAGCAGTACTTC. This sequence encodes CASVSSLSIGGQGAYEQYF.